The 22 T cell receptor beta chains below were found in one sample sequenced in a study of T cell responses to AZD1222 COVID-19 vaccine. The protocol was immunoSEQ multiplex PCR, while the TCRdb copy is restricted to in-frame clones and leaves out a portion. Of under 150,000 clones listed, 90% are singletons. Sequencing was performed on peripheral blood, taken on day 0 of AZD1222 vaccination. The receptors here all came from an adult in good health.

The DNA for the CDR3 is TGTGCCAGCAGCTCTGGTGATAGCACAGATACGCAGTATTTT. Encoded protein: CASSSGDSTDTQYF. V and J are TRBV7-3 and TRBJ2-3; no clear D gene. Deletions cut 4 bases from V and 0 bases from J, with 8 bases between. This CDR3 spans 14 amino acids. The V gene's germline CDR1 is SGHTA and CDR2 FQGTGA.

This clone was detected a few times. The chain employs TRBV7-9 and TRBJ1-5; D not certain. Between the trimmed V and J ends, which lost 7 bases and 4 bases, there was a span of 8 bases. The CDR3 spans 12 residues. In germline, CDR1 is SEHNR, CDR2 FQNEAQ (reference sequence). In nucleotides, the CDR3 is TGTGCCAGCACCGTAGGGAATCAGCCCCAGCATTTT. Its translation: CASTVGNQPQHF.

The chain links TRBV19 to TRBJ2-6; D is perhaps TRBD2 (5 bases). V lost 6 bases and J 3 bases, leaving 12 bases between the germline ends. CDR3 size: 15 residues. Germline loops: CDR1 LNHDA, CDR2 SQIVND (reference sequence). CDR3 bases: TGTGCCAGTAGAAAGGAGGCGTTTGGGGCCAACGTCCTGACTTTC. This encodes CASRKEAFGANVLTF.

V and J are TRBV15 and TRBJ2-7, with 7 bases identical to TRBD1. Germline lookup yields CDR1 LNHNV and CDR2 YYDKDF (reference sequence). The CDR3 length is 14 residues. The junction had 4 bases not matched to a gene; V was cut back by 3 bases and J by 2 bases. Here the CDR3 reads CATSSDRETYEQYF. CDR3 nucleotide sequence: TGTGCCACCAGCAGCGACAGGGAAACCTACGAGCAGTACTTC.

The CDR3 reads CATSPRTGLDTIYF. The CDR3 nucleotides are TGTGCCACCAGCCCCCGGACAGGGTTAGACACCATATATTTT. This sequence joins TRBV15 and TRBJ1-3; 8 nucleotides agree with TRBD1. The CDR3 loop spans 14 amino acids. CDR1 is LNHNV, CDR2 YYDKDF, per germline (reference sequence). Trimming at V came to 5 bases and at J to 8 bases, leaving 8 bases not matched to a gene.

DNA for the CDR3: TGTGCCAGCAGTGAAAACAACAGGAATCAGCCCCAGCATTTT. It translates to CASSENNRNQPQHF. The V and J genes are TRBV2 and TRBJ1-5, with D possibly matching TRBD1 (5 bases). This CDR3 region has 14 residues. Trimming pared 2 bases from V and 4 bases from J, leaving 9 bases between. CDR1 and CDR2 from the germline V gene are SNHLY and FYNNEI.

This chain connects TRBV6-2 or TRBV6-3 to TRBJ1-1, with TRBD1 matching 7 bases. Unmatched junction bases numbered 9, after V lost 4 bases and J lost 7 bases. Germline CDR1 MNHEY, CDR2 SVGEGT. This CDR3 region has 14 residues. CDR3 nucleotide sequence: TGTGCCAGCAGTTCGGGGACAGTCGGATATGAAGCTTTCTTT. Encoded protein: CASSSGTVGYEAFF.

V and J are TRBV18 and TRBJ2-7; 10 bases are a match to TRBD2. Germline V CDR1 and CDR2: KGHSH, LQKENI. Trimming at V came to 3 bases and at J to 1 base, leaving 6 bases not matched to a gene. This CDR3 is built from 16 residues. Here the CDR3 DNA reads TGTGCCAGCTCACCGATCTCTAGCGGGAGTTCCTACGAGCAGTACTTC. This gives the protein CASSPISSGSSYEQYF.

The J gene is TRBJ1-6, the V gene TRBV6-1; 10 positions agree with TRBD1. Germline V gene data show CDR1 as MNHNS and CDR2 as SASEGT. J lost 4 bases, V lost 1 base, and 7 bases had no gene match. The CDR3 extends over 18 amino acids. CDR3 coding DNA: TGTGCCAGCAGTGAAGATACGGGACAGGGGATTTATAATTCACCCCTCCACTTT. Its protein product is CASSEDTGQGIYNSPLHF.

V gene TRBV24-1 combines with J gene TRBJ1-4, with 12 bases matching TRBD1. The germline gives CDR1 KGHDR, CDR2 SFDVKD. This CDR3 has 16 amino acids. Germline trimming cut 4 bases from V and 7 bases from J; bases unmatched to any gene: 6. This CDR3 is CATSDPGTGGPEKLFF. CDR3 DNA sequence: TGTGCCACCAGTGACCCAGGGACAGGGGGCCCTGAAAAACTGTTTTTT.

The CDR3 coding sequence is TGTGCCAGCAGTTTGGAAGGGATTAATTCACCCCTCCACTTT. Encoded protein: CASSLEGINSPLHF. The chain carries TRBV27 and TRBJ1-6; D not resolved. V was trimmed by 3 bases and J by 6 bases, leaving 9 bases between them. This CDR3 is 14 amino acids long. Germline CDR1 and CDR2: MNHEY and SMNVEV (reference sequence).

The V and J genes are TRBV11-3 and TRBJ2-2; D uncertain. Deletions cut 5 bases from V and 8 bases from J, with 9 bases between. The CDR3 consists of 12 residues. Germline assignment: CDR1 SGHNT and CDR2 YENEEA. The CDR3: CASSLFPGELFF. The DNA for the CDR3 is TGTGCCAGCAGCCTATTTCCGGGGGAGCTGTTTTTT.

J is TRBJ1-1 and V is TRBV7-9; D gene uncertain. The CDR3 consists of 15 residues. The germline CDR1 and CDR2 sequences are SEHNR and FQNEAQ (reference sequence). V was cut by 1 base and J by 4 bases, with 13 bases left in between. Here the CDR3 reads CASSLVNSPGTEAFF. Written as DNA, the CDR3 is TGTGCCAGCAGCTTAGTCAATAGCCCGGGCACTGAAGCTTTCTTT.

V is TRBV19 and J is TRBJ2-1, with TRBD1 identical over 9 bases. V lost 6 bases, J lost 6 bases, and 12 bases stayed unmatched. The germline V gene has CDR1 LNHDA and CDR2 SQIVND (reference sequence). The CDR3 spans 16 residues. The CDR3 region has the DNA TGTGCCAGTAGCCGGTCCGCGGGACAGGGAGGCAATGAGCAGTTCTTC. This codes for CASSRSAGQGGNEQFF.

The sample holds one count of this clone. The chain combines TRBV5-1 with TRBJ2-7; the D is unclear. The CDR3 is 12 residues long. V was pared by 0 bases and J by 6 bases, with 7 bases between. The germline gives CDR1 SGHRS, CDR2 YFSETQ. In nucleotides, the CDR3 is TGCGCCAGCAGCTTGGACGGCCTCGAGCAGTACTTC. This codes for CASSLDGLEQYF.

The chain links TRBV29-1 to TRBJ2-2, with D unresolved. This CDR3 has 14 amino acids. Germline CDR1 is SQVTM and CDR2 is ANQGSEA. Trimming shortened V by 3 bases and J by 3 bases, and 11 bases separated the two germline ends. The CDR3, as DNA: TGCAGCGTTGAGGCAGGCCAATACACCGGGGAGCTGTTTTTT. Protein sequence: CSVEAGQYTGELFF.

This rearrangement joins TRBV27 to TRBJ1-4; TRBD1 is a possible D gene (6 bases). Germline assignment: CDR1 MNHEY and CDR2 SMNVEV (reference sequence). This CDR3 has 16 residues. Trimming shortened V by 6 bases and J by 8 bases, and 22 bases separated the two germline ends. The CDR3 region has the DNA TGTGCCAGCAGCCCGAGGGGGGGGACAATTGTCGAAAAACTGTTTTTT. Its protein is CASSPRGGTIVEKLFF.

The CDR3 spells CASSGLGSNQPQHF. DNA of the CDR3: TGTGCCAGCAGTGGACTGGGTAGCAATCAGCCCCAGCATTTT. This chain links TRBV2 with TRBJ1-5; D remains ambiguous. This CDR3 comprises 14 residues. Looked up from germline, CDR1 is SNHLY and CDR2 is FYNNEI. The V end lost 4 bases, the J end lost 0 bases, and 7 bases lay between the germline ends.

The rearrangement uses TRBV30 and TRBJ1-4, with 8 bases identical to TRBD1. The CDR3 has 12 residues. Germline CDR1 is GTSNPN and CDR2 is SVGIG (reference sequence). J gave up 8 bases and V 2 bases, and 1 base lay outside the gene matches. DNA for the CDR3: TGTGCCTGGAGTAACAGGGGGGAAAAACTGTTTTTT. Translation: CAWSNRGEKLFF.

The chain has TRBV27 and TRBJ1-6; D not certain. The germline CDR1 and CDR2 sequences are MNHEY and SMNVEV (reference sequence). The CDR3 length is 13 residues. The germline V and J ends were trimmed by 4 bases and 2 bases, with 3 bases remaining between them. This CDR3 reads CASSWTYNSPLHF. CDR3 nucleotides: TGTGCCAGCAGTTGGACCTATAATTCACCCCTCCACTTT.

The CDR3 here is CARSPVKEEAKNIQYF. The CDR3, as DNA: TGTGCCAGAAGCCCCGTGAAGGAGGAAGCCAAAAACATTCAGTACTTC. The chain couples TRBV5-3 to TRBJ2-4; maybe TRBD2 (5 bases). TRBV5-3 is classed as an ORF, of uncertain function. This CDR3 has 16 residues. Trimming shortened V by 4 bases and J by 0 bases, and 14 bases separated the two germline ends.

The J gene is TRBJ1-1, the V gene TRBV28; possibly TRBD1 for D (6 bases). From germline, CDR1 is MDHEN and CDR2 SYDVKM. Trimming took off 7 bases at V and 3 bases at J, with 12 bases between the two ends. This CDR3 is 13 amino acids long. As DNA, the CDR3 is TGTGCCAGCACCTGGACAGCCCACACTGAAGCTTTCTTT. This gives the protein CASTWTAHTEAFF. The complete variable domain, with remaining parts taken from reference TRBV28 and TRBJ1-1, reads DVKVTQSSRYLVKRTGEKVFLECVQDMDHENMFWYRQDPGLGLRLIYFSYDVKMKEKGDIPEGYSVSREKKERFSLILESASTNQTSMYLCASTWTAHTEAFFGQGTRLTVV.